This TCR beta chain comes out of a study of blood T cell repertoires in COVID-19. Across the whole study: PBMCs, B-cell-depleted T cells, or T cells were the source of the cDNA or gDNA that made up the material.

In the authors' workflow: Amplification with reference gene primers provided the estimates of nucleated cell counts. The protocol was immunoSEQ multiplex PCR, while the TCRdb copy is restricted to in-frame clones and leaves out a portion. V and J calls and clone size are copied from that table; D and trimming were computed from the DNA. Of 35,000 to 45,000 clones listed, 89% are singletons. Unmatched junction bases numbered 5, after V lost 8 bases and J lost 8 bases. The germline V gene encodes CDR1 KGHSH and CDR2 LQKENI. The CDR3 is 11 residues long. This chain joins TRBV18 and TRBJ1-2, with 7 bases that match TRBD1. The specimen was peripheral blood. The sequence was collected from a human donor in a cohort sampled during active COVID-19. The CDR3, as DNA: TGTGCCAGCACCCGACAGGGAGGCTACACCTTC. Protein: CASTRQGGYTF.